The 29 T cell receptor beta chains below were found in one sample sequenced in a study of cytotoxic CD8 clonotypes in ibrutinib-treated CLL (TCRdb year 2021). Library preparation employed the immunoSEQ multiplex PCR assay. TCRdb mirrors the immuneACCESS table, restricted to in-frame sequences. Some clones are absent from its copies; in checked studies, under half trace to an unresolved V gene, and the reason for the others is unknown. For this sample the table gives approximately 33,000 clones, of which roughly three quarters were detected only once. Around a quarter of the sample is held by the ten biggest clonotypes. The sequencing here drew on PBMCs, taken before ibrutinib treatment. Source of these receptors: a human donor with chronic lymphocytic leukemia.

J is TRBJ2-7 and V is TRBV5-4, with 10 bases fitting TRBD1. Germline V gene data show CDR1 as SGHNT and CDR2 as YYREEE (reference sequence). Trimming removed 1 base from V and 7 bases from J; junction bases left unmatched: 11. The CDR3 length is 16 residues. The CDR3 region is CASSLLVGQGSGEQYF. The DNA for the CDR3 is TGTGCCAGCAGCTTGTTGGTGGGACAGGGGTCCGGGGAGCAGTACTTC. Looking up the rest from reference TRBV5-4 and TRBJ2-7 gives the full variable domain: ETGVTQSPTHLIKTRGQQVTLRCSSQSGHNTVSWYQQALGQGPQFIFQYYREEENGRGNFPPRFSGLQFPNYSSELNVNALELDDSALYLCASSLLVGQGSGEQYFGPGTRLTVT.

The chain employs TRBV7-9 and TRBJ2-5; 7 bases are shared with TRBD1. The CDR3 has 13 residues. Germline trimming cut 8 bases from V and 4 bases from J; bases unmatched to any gene: 7. The germline gives CDR1 SEHNR, CDR2 FQNEAQ (reference sequence). The CDR3 protein is CASGIQGVETQYF. As DNA, the CDR3 is TGTGCCAGCGGGATTCAGGGGGTAGAGACCCAGTACTTC.

The chain joins TRBV19 to TRBJ1-4, with TRBD1 as a possible D gene (6 bases). The V and J ends lost 9 bases and 7 bases respectively, with 15 bases between them. Germline V gene data show CDR1 as LNHDA and CDR2 as SQIVND (reference sequence). The CDR3 has 13 amino acids. CDR3: CASMGGAAEKLFF. The CDR3 DNA sequence: TGTGCCAGCATGGGGGGCGCAGCTGAAAAACTGTTTTTT.

This clone was detected a few times. V is TRBV2 and J is TRBJ1-1, with D possibly TRBD1 on 5 matching bases. V dropped 10 bases and J dropped 2 bases, with 11 bases sitting between them. The CDR3 extends over 12 amino acids. Germline V lookup: CDR1 SNHLY, CDR2 FYNNEI. Written as DNA, the CDR3 is TGTGCCACCATTGGACACAACACTGAAGCTTTCTTT. Protein: CATIGHNTEAFF.

V gene TRBV6-4 combines with J gene TRBJ2-7; 7 bases are shared with TRBD1. CDR1 is MRHNA, CDR2 SNTAGT, per germline. This CDR3 contains 14 residues. The V and J ends lost 9 bases and 0 bases, in that order; junction bases with no gene match: 8. CDR3 in DNA: TGTGCCAGTCTCGGGACAGTTCTCTCCTACGAGCAGTACTTC. Protein sequence: CASLGTVLSYEQYF.

This clone was detected once. The chain is built from TRBV21-1 and TRBJ2-7; the table names TRBD2, a call not compared with the DNA. TRBV21-1 is assigned pseudogene status. This CDR3 comprises 19 residues. The CDR3 spells CASSKAPGRTTYLYYEQYF. CDR3 nucleotides: TGTGCCAGCAGCAAAGCCCCAGGGAGGACCACTTACCTATACTACGAGCAGTACTTC.

V and J are TRBV27 and TRBJ2-5, with D perhaps matching TRBD1 or TRBD2 (5 bases each). The J call may be incorrect, as the DNA end agrees better with TRBJ2-7. The CDR3 sequence is 14 residues long. Germline V lookup: CDR1 MNHEY, CDR2 SMNVEV (reference sequence). This chain's CDR3 is CASRRGAGGYEQYF. CDR3 DNA sequence: TGTGCCAGCAGACGAGGGGCGGGCGGCTACGAGCAGTACTTC.

This chain uses TRBV28 with TRBJ2-4; either TRBD1 or TRBD2 may supply D (5 bases each). Trimming stripped 6 bases from V and 3 bases from J, with 15 bases between. CDR3 length: 15 residues. Germline-derived CDR1 and CDR2 are MDHEN and SYDVKM. The CDR3 sequence is CASSPAGTDKNIQYF. The CDR3 nucleotides read TGTGCCAGCAGCCCCGCAGGGACGGACAAAAACATTCAGTACTTC.

V usage is TRBV2 and J usage is TRBJ2-5; D might be TRBD1 (6 bases). V was trimmed by 4 bases and J by 6 bases, leaving 9 bases between them. Germline V lookup: CDR1 SNHLY, CDR2 FYNNEI. The CDR3 consists of 12 residues. CDR3: CASSGRGQTQYF. The CDR3 region has the DNA TGTGCCAGCAGTGGCAGGGGACAGACCCAGTACTTC.

The chain employs TRBV9 and TRBJ2-2; the match to TRBD2 covers 10 bases. The ends lost 4 bases at V and 6 bases at J; junction bases unmatched: 18. The germline V gene has CDR1 SGDLS and CDR2 YYNGEE. This CDR3 has 19 residues. The CDR3 nucleotides are TGTGCCAGCAGCCTAAACCCGGTCTACGAGCGGGAGGGCCCCGGGGAGCTGTTTTTT. It specifies CASSLNPVYEREGPGELFF.

The rearrangement links TRBV10-2 to TRBJ2-7; D not resolved. CDR3 length: 12 residues. In germline, CDR1 is WSHSY, CDR2 SAAADI. Trimming stripped 11 bases from V and 1 base from J, with 12 bases between. The CDR3 DNA reads as TGCGCCGGAAGGGCCACTTCCTACGAGCAGTACTTC. Translating it yields CAGRATSYEQYF.

This rearrangement joins TRBV11-2 to TRBJ2-7, with a possible D match to TRBD1 (6 bases). V was pared by 1 base and J by 2 bases, with 12 bases between. The germline CDR1 and CDR2 sequences are SGHAT and FQNNGV. The CDR3 sequence is 15 residues long. The CDR3 region has the DNA TGTGCCAGCAGCTTAGGGGCAGGGGCACCCTACGAGCAGTACTTC. It is translated as CASSLGAGAPYEQYF.

V gene TRBV6-6 combines with J gene TRBJ1-1, with D maybe TRBD1 (6 bases). The germline V and J ends were trimmed by 6 bases and 3 bases, with 8 bases remaining between them. Germline V gene data show CDR1 as MNHNY and CDR2 as SVGAGI (reference sequence). The CDR3 runs to 12 residues. The CDR3 sequence: CASRYRDTEAFF. The CDR3 DNA sequence: TGTGCCAGCAGATACAGGGACACTGAAGCTTTCTTT.

This clone was seen more than once but under ten times. The chain couples TRBV15 to TRBJ2-7; the D is unclear. CDR3 size: 13 residues. The V gene's germline CDR1 is LNHNV and CDR2 YYDKDF (reference sequence). The V gene lost 3 bases and the J gene lost 3 bases, with 9 bases spanning the gap. CDR3: CATSREFGYEQYF. The CDR3 DNA reads TGTGCCACCAGCAGGGAATTCGGCTACGAGCAGTACTTC.

The chain joins TRBV15 to TRBJ2-3, with D perhaps being TRBD1 or TRBD2 (5 bases each). The V and J ends lost 6 bases and 4 bases respectively, with 20 bases between them. Looked up from germline, CDR1 is LNHNV and CDR2 is YYDKDF (reference sequence). CDR3 size: 16 residues. The CDR3 nucleotides read TGTGCCACCAGTCCCGGGACGCTTAGCTCTCCAGATACGCAGTATTTT. Its protein product is CATSPGTLSSPDTQYF.

This rearrangement joins TRBV27 to TRBJ1-2; D is perhaps TRBD1 (6 bases). The germline V and J ends were trimmed by 3 bases and 4 bases, with 9 bases remaining between them. Germline CDR1 MNHEY, CDR2 SMNVEV (reference sequence). This CDR3 has 13 amino acids. The CDR3 loop reads CASSFGQFYGYTF. CDR3 sequence (DNA): TGTGCCAGCAGTTTCGGACAGTTCTATGGCTACACCTTC.

The CDR3 is CASGPGSDTQYF. In DNA form, the CDR3 reads TGTGCTAGTGGCCCCGGATCAGATACGCAGTATTTT. V is TRBV12-5 and J is TRBJ2-3; D is unresolved. Trimming took 6 bases from V and 4 from J, leaving 8 bases between them. This CDR3 region has 12 residues. The germline V gene encodes CDR1 LGHNT and CDR2 FRNRAP.

This clone occurred a few times. The rearrangement joins TRBV28 to TRBJ1-2; D is uncertain. From germline, CDR1 is MDHEN and CDR2 SYDVKM. The V gene lost 2 bases and the J gene lost 6 bases, with 13 bases spanning the gap. This CDR3 is built from 14 residues. CDR3 sequence reads: CASSLGSGSDGYTF. CDR3 DNA sequence: TGTGCCAGCAGTTTAGGCTCCGGGTCTGATGGCTACACCTTC.

CDR3 sequence: CASRKETGAPLNEQFF. In DNA form, the CDR3 reads TGTGCCAGTAGGAAAGAAACAGGGGCCCCCCTCAATGAGCAGTTCTTC. The chain joins TRBV19 to TRBJ2-1, with 7 positions matching TRBD1. V gave up 6 bases and J gave up 6 bases; unmatched junction bases: 14. Germline values: CDR1 LNHDA, CDR2 SQIVND (reference sequence). There are 16 residues in the CDR3.

This clone was seen a few times. The chain links TRBV7-9 to TRBJ1-4; perhaps TRBD1 as D (5 bases). Germline CDR1 SEHNR, CDR2 FQNEAQ (reference sequence). V was shortened by 5 bases and J by 7 bases, with 17 bases between the two germline ends. There are 15 residues in the CDR3. Here the CDR3 reads CASSKTRGGIEKLFF. The CDR3, as DNA: TGTGCCAGCAGCAAAACGAGGGGTGGTATTGAAAAACTGTTTTTT.

This sequence joins TRBV30 and TRBJ2-4; 7 bases align to TRBD2. Germline V gene lookup returns CDR1 GTSNPN and CDR2 SVGIG (reference sequence). This CDR3 region has 15 residues. Trimming took 3 bases from V and 3 from J; bases not matched to a gene: 8. The CDR3 coding sequence is TGTGCCTGGAGCGGGGGGTTCGCTGGCAAAAACATTCAGTACTTC. Protein sequence: CAWSGGFAGKNIQYF.

This clone is a singleton in its sample. The V call is TRBV7-3, the J call TRBJ2-3; TRBD2 aligns across 7 bases. Germline values: CDR1 SGHTA, CDR2 FQGTGA. V shed 5 bases, J shed 3 bases, and the junction held 8 bases outside the gene matches. This CDR3 has 15 amino acids. The CDR3 region has the DNA TGTGCCAGCAGCCCCTCAATAGCGGGTACAGATACGCAGTATTTT. As protein: CASSPSIAGTDTQYF.

This clone occurred once. V usage is TRBV2 and J usage is TRBJ2-3; D may be TRBD1 or TRBD2 (5 bases each). Trimming pared 4 bases from V and 3 bases from J, leaving 17 bases between. The CDR3 has 16 amino acids. Germline V lookup: CDR1 SNHLY, CDR2 FYNNEI. The DNA for the CDR3 is TGTGCCAGCAGTGGGGGGTACGGCGGGTTAACAGATACGCAGTATTTT. Its translation: CASSGGYGGLTDTQYF.

The chain employs TRBV28 and TRBJ2-3, with no clear D. The germline V gene has CDR1 MDHEN and CDR2 SYDVKM. The CDR3 runs 13 residues. Trimming cost V 2 bases and J 6 bases, with 9 bases left between them. CDR3 in amino acids: CASSLQVGDTQYF. The CDR3 region has the DNA TGTGCCAGCAGTTTACAGGTGGGCGATACGCAGTATTTT.

This clone has a handful of counts. V usage is TRBV28 and J usage is TRBJ2-3; 9 nucleotides align to TRBD2. After removal of 8 bases from V and 3 bases from J, the junction contained 6 bases not matched to a gene. CDR1 and CDR2 from the germline V gene are MDHEN and SYDVKM. The CDR3 extends over 14 amino acids. CDR3 loop: CASGAGGATDTQYF. The CDR3 nucleotides are TGTGCCAGCGGGGCGGGAGGGGCGACAGATACGCAGTATTTT. Drawing the rest from reference TRBV28 and TRBJ2-3, the complete variable domain is DVKVTQSSRYLVKRTGEKVFLECVQDMDHENMFWYRQDPGLGLRLIYFSYDVKMKEKGDIPEGYSVSREKKERFSLILESASTNQTSMYLCASGAGGATDTQYFGPGTRLTVL.

The chain is built from TRBV21-1 and TRBJ2-7; no DNA check was done on the table's D call, TRBD1. TRBV21-1 corresponds to a pseudogene. This CDR3 has 15 residues. The CDR3 region is CASSPGTELSYEQYF. For the CDR3, the DNA is TGTGCCAGCAGCCCTGGGACAGAACTCTCCTACGAGCAGTACTTC.

V gene TRBV27 combines with J gene TRBJ2-7; D is possibly TRBD1 or TRBD2 (5 bases each). The V gene's germline CDR1 is MNHEY and CDR2 SMNVEV (reference sequence). Trimming took 5 bases from V and 0 from J, leaving 11 bases between them. The CDR3 sequence is 14 residues long. The CDR3 spells CASSGIGASYEQYF. The CDR3 region has the DNA TGTGCCAGCAGTGGTATCGGGGCCTCCTACGAGCAGTACTTC.

This CDR3 reads CASSEQGGEQFF. In DNA form, the CDR3 reads TGTGCCAGCAGTGAGCAGGGGGGTGAGCAGTTCTTC. The chain combines TRBV6-1 with TRBJ2-1, with D perhaps TRBD1 (7 bases). CDR1 and CDR2 from the germline V gene are MNHNS and SASEGT. CDR3 size: 12 residues. V lost 3 bases and J 9 bases, leaving 9 bases between the germline ends.

This chain connects TRBV11-2 to TRBJ2-3, with a tentative D call TRBD1 (5 bases). CDR1 is SGHAT and CDR2 is FQNNGV in the germline V gene. The CDR3 has 13 residues. Trimming stripped 2 bases from V and 3 bases from J, with 6 bases between. CDR3: CASSLTGTDTQYF. The DNA for the CDR3 is TGTGCCAGCAGCTTAACAGGAACAGATACGCAGTATTTT.